The 25 T cell receptor beta chains presented below share a single source sample, sequenced in a study of Graves' ophthalmopathy and Graves' hyperthyroidism. Researchers took RNA transcripts and amplified TCR beta CDR3 regions from them. An initial RT-PCR round employing HTBI primers preceded a second-round multiplex PCR. Each CDR3 protein is one row after TCRdb ran MiXCR on the multiplex PCR reads. Found here are tens of thousands of distinct CDR3 sequences, about half of them singletons; the top ten hold roughly 4.7%. Sequencing input: peripheral blood. The receptors were sampled from an adult woman with Graves' ophthalmopathy.

The chain combines TRBV10-3 with TRBJ1-2, with D hard to call. Germline CDR1 and CDR2: ENHRY and SYGVKD. Between the trimmed V and J ends, which lost 11 bases and 1 base, there was a span of 14 bases. The CDR3 contains 13 residues. The CDR3 reads CALMKMFNYGYTF. In DNA form, the CDR3 reads TGTGCCCTCATGAAGATGTTTAACTATGGCTACACCTTC.

This chain joins TRBV29-1 and TRBJ2-7; D is possibly TRBD1 or TRBD2 (5 bases each). V dropped 4 bases and J dropped 4 bases, with 14 bases sitting between them. Germline V lookup: CDR1 SQVTM, CDR2 ANQGSEA. This CDR3 comprises 13 residues. For the CDR3, the DNA is TGCAGCGTTGTGGGACGGGTGGGATACGAGCAGTACTTC. This codes for CSVVGRVGYEQYF.

Remarks on this clonotype: A much larger clone differs by one base, so this may be a read error. The conserved closing phenylalanine or tryptophan is absent in this CDR3, likely reflecting a read error. This chain's CDR3 is CASSQDPFQGARTGELFC. The DNA for the CDR3 is TGCGCCAGCAGCCAAGATCCGTTTCAGGGGGCGCGGACCGGGGAGCTGTTTTGT. V usage is TRBV4-3 and J usage is TRBJ2-2; 8 bases line up with TRBD1. The CDR3 is 18 residues long. With V trimmed by 0 bases and J by 5 bases, 11 bases remained unmatched. Germline V gene sequence: CDR1 LGHNA, CDR2 YSLEER.

This clonotype was picked up a small number of times. Being one base from a much bigger clone, this may be a read error. The rearrangement links TRBV6-2 or TRBV6-3 to TRBJ2-7; possibly TRBD2 for D (6 bases). The CDR3 is 14 residues long. Per germline, CDR1 MNHEY and CDR2 SVGEGT. The V end lost 7 bases, the J end lost 4 bases, and 17 bases lay between the germline ends. CDR3 sequence (DNA): TGTGCCAGCACACCGGAGGGTCCTGTTTACGAGCAGTACTTC. Amino acids: CASTPEGPVYEQYF.

This clonotype has a count of ten or more. The chain employs TRBV3-1 and TRBJ2-7, with unresolved D. Germline V lookup: CDR1 LGHDT, CDR2 YNNKEL (reference sequence). CDR3 size: 11 residues. Trimming pared 0 bases from V and 5 bases from J, leaving 2 bases between. CDR3 bases: TGTGCCAGCAGCCAAGACCACGAGCAGTACTTC. Translation: CASSQDHEQYF.

The CDR3 loop is CAISEGTSGYQETQYF. CDR3 in DNA: TGTGCCATCAGTGAGGGGACTAGCGGGTACCAAGAGACCCAGTACTTC. This rearrangement joins TRBV10-3 to TRBJ2-5; 12 bases align to TRBD2. Germline V CDR1 and CDR2: ENHRY, SYGVKD. Unmatched junction bases numbered 1, after V lost 2 bases and J lost 0 bases. This CDR3 comprises 16 residues.

V usage is TRBV20-1 and J usage is TRBJ2-5; 12 bases line up with TRBD1. This CDR3 spans 14 amino acids. The trim removed 6 bases at V and 5 bases at J, leaving 7 bases unmatched. Per the germline V gene, CDR1 is DFQATT and CDR2 is SNEGSKA (reference sequence). The CDR3 protein is CSAPGTGGWETQYF. CDR3 coding DNA: TGCAGTGCGCCCGGGACAGGGGGCTGGGAGACCCAGTACTTC.

In this sample, this clonotype turned up many times. The chain combines TRBV27 with TRBJ2-7; 8 nucleotides match TRBD1. The CDR3 consists of 15 residues. The V segment lost 6 bases and the J segment 6 bases; nucleotides outside the gene matches: 13. In germline, CDR1 is MNHEY, CDR2 SMNVEV (reference sequence). CDR3 DNA sequence: TGTGCCAGCAGCGACTTTGACAGGGGAGGTCGCGAGCAGTACTTC. Protein sequence: CASSDFDRGGREQYF.

This clonotype has a count of ten or more. The chain recombines TRBV9 with TRBJ1-1; 8 bases match TRBD1. Germline lookup yields CDR1 SGDLS and CDR2 YYNGEE. The V gene end was trimmed by 2 bases and the J gene end by 0 bases; junction bases not matched to a gene: 6. This CDR3 has 16 residues. The CDR3 loop reads CASSVDRGVMNTEAFF. The CDR3 DNA follows: TGTGCCAGCAGCGTCGACAGGGGAGTTATGAACACTGAAGCTTTCTTT.

This clonotype was counted between two and nine times. The rearrangement uses TRBV24-1 and TRBJ2-1; D remains ambiguous. Germline lookup yields CDR1 KGHDR and CDR2 SFDVKD. CDR3 length equals 13 residues. V was cut by 3 bases and J by 7 bases, with 9 bases left in between. CDR3 in DNA: TGTGCCACCAGTGATAGAACTCGAAATGAGCAGTTCTTC. Residues: CATSDRTRNEQFF.

This clonotype was found many times. In nucleotides, the CDR3 is TGTGCCACCAGTGACCCCTCCCGATCCGGGGCCCTCAACTATGGCTACACCTTC. This translates into CATSDPSRSGALNYGYTF. The rearrangement links TRBV24-1 to TRBJ1-2; D is possibly TRBD1 (5 bases). Trimming shortened V by 4 bases and J by 2 bases, and 22 bases separated the two germline ends. Germline CDR1 KGHDR, CDR2 SFDVKD. The CDR3 totals 18 residues.

There are many counts of this clonotype. The rearrangement uses TRBV2 and TRBJ1-5; no clear D gene. Germline-derived CDR1 and CDR2 are SNHLY and FYNNEI. V was clipped by 7 bases and J by 0 bases, with 10 bases between them. This CDR3 region has 14 residues. CDR3 loop: CASTGLLSNQPQHF. The CDR3 DNA reads as TGTGCCAGCACCGGCTTACTTAGCAATCAGCCCCAGCATTTT. The full variable domain, rest sourced from reference TRBV2 and TRBJ1-5, is EPEVTQTPSHQVTQMGQEVILRCVPISNHLYFYWYRQILGQKVEFLVSFYNNEISEKSEIFDDQFSVERPDGSNFTLKIRSTKLEDSAMYFCASTGLLSNQPQHFGDGTRLSIL.

J is TRBJ2-3 and V is TRBV7-3; D gene ambiguous. Trimming left V 8 bases short and J 13 bases short, with 10 bases between. CDR3 length: 9 amino acids. Germline V gene data show CDR1 as SGHTA and CDR2 as FQGTGA. CDR3 in DNA: TGTGCCAGCTCCCCCACGAAGTATTTT. Translating gives CASSPTKYF.

Comments on this clonotype: The germline gene is not matched at one end of the junction; a read error may be the cause. The rearrangement joins TRBV7-3 to TRBJ2-2; D is possibly TRBD2 (6 bases). Germline CDR1 SGHTA, CDR2 FQGTGA. The CDR3 runs 16 residues. The CDR3 nucleotides read TGCGCCAGCAGCTTAATTTCTAGCGAGAACACCGGGGAGCTGTTTTTT. Protein: CASSLISSENTGELFF.

There are many counts of this clonotype. The CDR3 nucleotides are TGTGCCAGCAGTCAAGACGGTCCCTATGGCTACACCTTC. Translated, it gives CASSQDGPYGYTF. The rearrangement links TRBV27 to TRBJ1-2; D remains ambiguous. V gave up 5 bases and J gave up 4 bases, with 11 bases separating them. CDR1 and CDR2 from the germline V gene are MNHEY and SMNVEV (reference sequence). The CDR3 loop spans 13 amino acids.

This clonotype was seen many times. V usage is TRBV7-2 and J usage is TRBJ2-1, with TRBD1 as a possible D gene (5 bases). Looked up from germline, CDR1 is SGHTA and CDR2 is FQGNSA. The CDR3 length is 15 residues. Trimming cost V 5 bases and J 2 bases, with 13 bases left between them. Here the CDR3 DNA reads TGTGCCAGCAGCCGACAGTTCTCCCCCTACAATGAGCAGTTCTTC. It yields the protein CASSRQFSPYNEQFF.

This clonotype occurred many times. The chain carries TRBV6-5 and TRBJ2-5; either TRBD1 or TRBD2 may supply D (5 bases each). The V gene lost 5 bases and the J gene lost 2 bases, with 12 bases spanning the gap. The germline V gene encodes CDR1 MNHEY and CDR2 SVGAGI. The CDR3 runs 14 residues. CDR3 amino acids: CASSTGPEQETQYF. The CDR3 DNA follows: TGTGCCAGCAGTACGGGACCGGAACAAGAGACCCAGTACTTC.

The V gene is TRBV2, the J gene TRBJ2-1, with D possibly being TRBD2 (6 bases). The CDR3 is made up of 14 amino acids. The V end was cut by 6 bases, the J end by 7 bases, with 16 bases between. The germline V gene encodes CDR1 SNHLY and CDR2 FYNNEI. The CDR3 reads CASSHPGTRNEQFF. In nucleotides, the CDR3 is TGTGCCAGCAGCCACCCCGGGACTCGGAATGAGCAGTTCTTC.

The chain joins TRBV19 to TRBJ2-7, with TRBD1 as a possible D gene (5 bases). CDR1 and CDR2 (germline): LNHDA, SQIVND (reference sequence). There are 16 residues in the CDR3. Between the trimmed V and J ends, which lost 2 bases and 1 base, there was a span of 15 bases. The CDR3 spells CASSIRGLDASYEQYF. CDR3 in DNA: TGTGCCAGTAGTATAAGGGGTTTGGACGCTTCCTACGAGCAGTACTTC. The full variable domain, rest sourced from reference TRBV19 and TRBJ2-7, is DGGITQSPKYLFRKEGQNVTLSCEQNLNHDAMYWYRQDPGQGLRLIYYSQIVNDFQKGDIAEGYSVSREKKESFPLTVTSAQKNPTAFYLCASSIRGLDASYEQYFGPGTRLTVT.

Note on this clonotype: Relative to the germline gene, one junction end is altered; a read error may explain this. The chain combines TRBV19 with TRBJ1-4; no definite D call. This CDR3 has 12 residues. The germline V gene encodes CDR1 LNHDA and CDR2 SQIVND (reference sequence). The CDR3 sequence: CVSSRWKGKLFF. Written as DNA, the CDR3 is TGTGTCAGTAGTAGGTGGAAAGGAAAACTGTTTTTT.

The CDR3 sequence is CASSVPGGMDGYTF. CDR3 nucleotides: TGTGCCAGCAGTGTCCCCGGGGGGATGGATGGCTACACCTTC. The chain joins TRBV25-1 to TRBJ1-2, with D possibly TRBD1 on 5 matching bases. The germline CDR1 and CDR2 sequences are MGHDK and SYGVNS. V was shortened by 4 bases and J by 6 bases, with 15 bases between the two germline ends. The CDR3 is made up of 14 amino acids.

CDR3 nucleotides: TGTGCCACCGCGAGGACGGCCAGGGCTAACGAGCAGTACTTC. Its protein is CATARTARANEQYF. The rearrangement uses TRBV6-2 or TRBV6-3 and TRBJ2-7; D is possibly TRBD1 (5 bases). The CDR3 totals 14 residues. CDR1 and CDR2 from the germline V gene are MNHEY and SVGEGT. Trimming pared 10 bases from V and 5 bases from J, leaving 21 bases between.

V is TRBV10-3 and J is TRBJ2-5; maybe TRBD2 (6 bases). The V gene's germline CDR1 is ENHRY and CDR2 SYGVKD. CDR3 length: 14 amino acids. Trimming pared 10 bases from V and 3 bases from J, leaving 18 bases between. CDR3 protein: CANGLGGAKETQYF. CDR3 sequence (DNA): TGTGCCAACGGACTGGGCGGGGCCAAAGAGACCCAGTACTTC.

The table lists this clonotype with a count of one. One end of the junction is discordant with germline, which a read error may explain. The rearrangement uses TRBV19 and TRBJ1-5; TRBD1 might be the D (6 bases). Germline V CDR1 and CDR2: LNHDA, SQIVND (reference sequence). The CDR3 is 14 residues long. The DNA for the CDR3 is TGTGCCAGTACCCCCTTGGGGGACAATCGGCCTCAGCATTTC. Protein: CASTPLGDNRPQHF.

This clonotype has at least ten counts. This chain uses TRBV10-3 with TRBJ2-2, with a possible D match to TRBD1 (5 bases). CDR1 is ENHRY, CDR2 SYGVKD, per germline. Between the trimmed V and J ends, which lost 2 bases and 5 bases, there was a span of 15 bases. This CDR3 region has 16 residues. CDR3: CAISENLGVGTGELFF. The CDR3 nucleotides are TGTGCCATCAGTGAGAATTTAGGGGTTGGGACCGGGGAGCTGTTTTTT.